This T cell receptor (beta chain) came from a study of OX40 agonist ivuxolimab in advanced cancers. Overall study findings and caveats: CD8+ T cells averaged more expanded clones than CD4+.

Germline V lookup: CDR1 PRHDT, CDR2 FYEKMQ (reference sequence). With 5 bases clipped from V and 0 bases from J, the junction kept 8 bases outside the gene matches. CDR3 length equals 18 residues. The assay was immunoSEQ multiplex PCR, and TCRdb's table has in-frame clones only and misses some. The sample holds about 64,000 clones, around four fifths seen once. Regarding this clone: Its antigen is not identified.

The TCR was taken from an adult with an advanced solid tumor such as melanoma, head and neck, liver or kidney cancer. The rearrangement joins TRBV13 to TRBJ2-6, with 9 bases lining up with TRBD1. The specimen comprised CD4+ or CD8+ T cells sorted from blood, sampled in a trial of the OX40 agonist ivuxolimab. CDR3 in amino acids: CASSARQGVGSGANVLTF. The CDR3 DNA follows: TGTGCCAGCAGCGCCAGACAGGGGGTTGGCTCTGGGGCCAACGTCCTGACTTTC.